The 9 T cell receptor beta chains below all came from one sample that was sequenced in a study of preoperative IRX-2 immunotherapy in early breast cancer. TCRdb keeps only in-frame clones here, not all; method: immunoSEQ multiplex PCR. The sample has roughly 27,000 clones, approximately 80% seen once. Treatment in this sample: preoperative locoregional IRX-2 cytokine immunotherapy. The sequenced sample was lymph node tissue, obtained before IRX-2 immunotherapy. These receptor sequences come from a human donor with breast cancer.

The V and J genes are TRBV19 and TRBJ2-7; D unresolved. The germline V and J ends were trimmed by 3 bases and 2 bases, with 8 bases remaining between them. The CDR3 sequence is 13 residues long. The germline gives CDR1 LNHDA, CDR2 SQIVND (reference sequence). CDR3 sequence: CASSMVGPYEQYF. CDR3 DNA sequence: TGTGCCAGTAGTATGGTAGGTCCCTACGAGCAGTACTTC.

The J gene is TRBJ1-1, the V gene TRBV6-8, with D maybe TRBD1 (6 bases). The CDR3 has 13 amino acids. Germline V CDR1 and CDR2: MNHGY, SAAAGT. Between the trimmed V and J ends, which lost 8 bases and 1 base, there was a span of 11 bases. CDR3 amino acids: CASEDSANTEAFF. The CDR3 region has the DNA TGTGCCAGCGAGGACAGTGCGAACACTGAAGCTTTCTTT.

The V gene is TRBV6-8, the J gene TRBJ1-5; no definite D call. With 6 bases removed from V and 2 bases from J, the gap between germline ends came to 26 bases. CDR3 length: 19 residues. CDR1 is MNHGY, CDR2 SAAAGT, per germline. The CDR3 sequence: CASRWGRRTLDWGNQPQHF. The CDR3 nucleotides are TGTGCCAGCAGGTGGGGTCGGAGAACGCTGGACTGGGGCAATCAGCCCCAGCATTTT.

V is TRBV5-1 and J is TRBJ2-1; D ambiguous. The CDR3 spans 14 residues. Germline CDR1 SGHRS, CDR2 YFSETQ. V lost 0 bases and J 6 bases, leaving 10 bases between the germline ends. The CDR3 DNA is TGCGCCAGCAGCTTGGATATTGGGCCCAATGAGCAGTTCTTC. Residues: CASSLDIGPNEQFF.

The rearrangement joins TRBV28 to TRBJ2-4; 7 positions match TRBD1. Trimming at V came to 8 bases and at J to 4 bases, leaving 14 bases not matched to a gene. The CDR3 runs 16 residues. Germline V gives CDR1 MDHEN, CDR2 SYDVKM. In DNA, the CDR3 is TGTGCCAGCTACTCGCCTACAAAGGGGGCTAAAAACATTCAGTACTTC. Its translation is CASYSPTKGAKNIQYF.

CDR3 in DNA: TGTGCCAGCAGTTACTCGGGACTGAGAGTGGGTGAGCAGTTCTTC. Its translation: CASSYSGLRVGEQFF. The chain combines TRBV6-8 with TRBJ2-1, with D tentatively TRBD2 (6 bases). V lost 0 bases to trimming and J lost 9 bases, with 15 bases between them. This CDR3 region has 15 residues. In germline, CDR1 is MNHGY, CDR2 SAAAGT.

The chain is built from TRBV19 and TRBJ2-7; 12 bases agree with TRBD1. This CDR3 has 17 residues. CDR1 and CDR2 (germline): LNHDA, SQIVND (reference sequence). Trimming cost V 4 bases and J 4 bases; bases outside gene matches: 11. CDR3 loop: CASSTLAPGQGAYEQYF. Written as DNA, the CDR3 is TGTGCCAGTAGTACCCTCGCACCGGGACAGGGGGCTTACGAGCAGTACTTC.

The chain joins TRBV28 to TRBJ1-1; the D gene is possibly TRBD1 (6 bases). This CDR3 comprises 14 residues. V lost 6 bases, J lost 1 base, and 12 bases lay in between. Germline V gene data show CDR1 as MDHEN and CDR2 as SYDVKM. CDR3 in DNA: TGTGCCAGCAGGATACAGGGTCGGAACACTGAAGCTTTCTTT. It yields the protein CASRIQGRNTEAFF.

The rearrangement joins TRBV7-7 to TRBJ2-1; 8 nucleotides agree with TRBD2. The CDR3 runs 15 residues. Losses at the gene ends were 3 bases for V and 9 bases for J; bases not matched to a gene: 10. CDR1 and CDR2 (germline): SSHAT, FNYEAQ (reference sequence). The CDR3 protein is CASSFISGGPVEQFF. CDR3 bases: TGTGCCAGCAGCTTCATCTCGGGGGGGCCGGTTGAGCAGTTCTTC.